These 11 T cell receptor beta chains were all obtained from the same sample, sequenced in a study of neurological immune-mediated disorders. Time point indicated: technical triplicate 1. TCRdb reprocessed the 5' RACE reads with MiXCR, giving one entry per CDR3 protein. The data show 30,000 to 40,000 distinct CDR3 sequences, over 8.5% seen once. The sequencing input was PBMCs. These receptors were taken from a man aged 60 to 69 with HTLV-1-associated myelopathy (HAM/TSP).

This clonotype was detected many times. The chain couples TRBV5-1 to TRBJ2-6, with D hard to call. Trimming took 0 bases from V and 0 from J, leaving 1 base between them. The CDR3 covers 14 residues. Germline values: CDR1 SGHRS, CDR2 YFSETQ. The DNA for the CDR3 is TGCGCCAGCAGCTTGGACTCTGGGGCCAACGTCCTGACTTTC. Translation: CASSLDSGANVLTF.

This clonotype was observed many times. The chain combines TRBV12-3 or TRBV12-4 with TRBJ2-1, with TRBD2 matching over 8 bases. V lost 8 bases to trimming and J lost 5 bases; unmatched junction nucleotides: 14. The CDR3 sequence is 16 residues long. The CDR3 protein is CASHAGGERINNEQFF. The DNA of the CDR3 is TGTGCCAGCCACGCCGGGGGGGAGCGGATTAACAATGAGCAGTTCTTC.

This clonotype was recorded many times. The chain is built from TRBV7-9 and TRBJ2-3, with D uncertain. V dropped 4 bases and J dropped 2 bases, with 16 bases sitting between them. The CDR3 has 16 residues. Germline V gives CDR1 SEHNR, CDR2 FQNEAQ (reference sequence). In DNA form, the CDR3 reads TGTGCCAGCAGCTCCCCCGGTTTCAAGCACACAGATACGCAGTATTTT. Residues: CASSSPGFKHTDTQYF.

At least ten counts were recorded for this clonotype. The CDR3 loop is CASSLMPTGQGKTEQYF. The CDR3 bases are TGCGCCAGCAGCTTGATGCCCACGGGACAGGGAAAAACCGAGCAGTACTTC. The chain has TRBV5-1 and TRBJ2-7, with TRBD1 matching over 9 bases. Germline V lookup: CDR1 SGHRS, CDR2 YFSETQ. CDR3 length: 17 residues. The ends lost 1 base at V and 6 bases at J; junction bases unmatched: 14. Complete variable domain (other parts from reference TRBV5-1 and TRBJ2-7): KAGVTQTPRYLIKTRGQQVTLSCSPISGHRSVSWYQQTPGQGLQFLFEYFSETQRNKGNFPGRFSGRQFSNSRSEMNVSTLELGDSALYLCASSLMPTGQGKTEQYFGPGTRLTVT.

This clonotype showed up many times. The chain links TRBV7-6 to TRBJ2-1; possibly TRBD2 for D (6 bases). The germline gives CDR1 SGHVS, CDR2 FNYEAQ. The CDR3 contains 14 residues. V shed 4 bases and J shed 5 bases, with 12 bases lying between them. The CDR3 sequence: CASSYSGADNEQFF. CDR3 coding DNA: TGTGCCAGCAGCTATAGCGGCGCTGACAATGAGCAGTTCTTC.

This clonotype was observed at least ten times. J is TRBJ1-2 and V is TRBV27, with D tentatively TRBD1 (5 bases). Germline values: CDR1 MNHEY, CDR2 SMNVEV (reference sequence). CDR3 length: 15 amino acids. The ends were cut back, 5 bases at V and 4 bases at J, with 17 bases in the middle. CDR3 DNA: TGTGCCAGCAGTCCATATCTAAGGGACCCCTATGGCTACACCTTC. Residues: CASSPYLRDPYGYTF.

This clonotype ranks as medium-sized. CDR3 sequence reads: CASSLAGHGGANVLTF. For the CDR3, the DNA is TGTGCCAGCAGCTTAGCGGGGCATGGTGGGGCCAACGTCCTGACTTTC. The chain is built from TRBV7-8 and TRBJ2-6, with D possibly being TRBD1 (5 bases). The ends were cut back, 0 bases at V and 3 bases at J, with 9 bases in the middle. The CDR3 extends over 16 amino acids. Germline CDR1 is SGHVS and CDR2 is FQNEAQ.

The V gene is TRBV11-2, the J gene TRBJ2-2; 10 positions match TRBD2. This CDR3 spans 15 amino acids. Germline V gene lookup returns CDR1 SGHAT and CDR2 FQNNGV. V shed 5 bases and J 3 bases; nucleotides not matched to a gene: 3. In nucleotides, the CDR3 is TGTGCCAGCAGCGGGACTAGCGTCGACACCGGGGAGCTGTTTTTT. Translation gives CASSGTSVDTGELFF. The variable domain in full, completed from reference TRBV11-2 and TRBJ2-2, reads EAGVAQSPRYKIIEKRQSVAFWCNPISGHATLYWYQQILGQGPKLLIQFQNNGVVDDSQLPKDRFSAERLKGVDSTLKIQPAKLEDSAVYLCASSGTSVDTGELFFGEGSRLTVL.

Ten or more counts support this clonotype. The genes are TRBV4-1 and TRBJ2-7, with 7 bases lining up with TRBD2. The ends lost 3 bases at V and 6 bases at J; junction bases unmatched: 14. This CDR3 spans 16 amino acids. The germline gives CDR1 MGHRA, CDR2 YSYEKL. The CDR3 loop is CASSQALATRRSEQYF. DNA of the CDR3: TGCGCCAGCAGCCAGGCACTAGCGACACGCCGTAGCGAGCAGTACTTC.

At least ten counts were recorded for this clonotype. The chain has TRBV20-1 and TRBJ1-2; 9 nucleotides line up with TRBD1. V lost 4 bases, J lost 8 bases, and 14 bases stayed unmatched. The CDR3 extends over 15 amino acids. Looked up from germline, CDR1 is DFQATT and CDR2 is SNEGSKA (reference sequence). The CDR3 here is CSATEMGQGFFGYTF. The CDR3 DNA is TGCAGTGCTACAGAGATGGGACAGGGCTTCTTCGGCTACACCTTC.

This clonotype was seen ten or more times. The V and J genes are TRBV2 and TRBJ2-7; D unresolved. V lost 6 bases to trimming and J lost 3 bases, with 6 bases between them. The CDR3 is made up of 11 amino acids. Germline V lookup: CDR1 SNHLY, CDR2 FYNNEI. This CDR3 reads CASRGSYEQYF. The CDR3 DNA follows: TGTGCCAGCAGGGGAAGCTACGAGCAGTACTTC.